These 14 T cell receptor beta chains were sequenced from one sample in a study of graft-versus-host responses after intestinal transplantation. Method: immunoSEQ multiplex PCR; TCRdb's copy keeps in-frame clones and lacks some. The sample lists roughly 98,000 clones, about 93% seen once, with about 1.1% in the top ten. No cognate antigen is known for these TCRs. This material consisted of unstimulated CD8+ T cells sorted from spleen or lymph node cells, taken before transplant. These receptors all come from a human donor who was the organ donor for an intestinal transplant.

The V and J genes are TRBV7-3 and TRBJ2-1; TRBD2 matches at 9 bases. This CDR3 has 16 residues. Looked up from germline, CDR1 is SGHTA and CDR2 is FQGTGA. The junction had 9 bases not matched to a gene; V was cut back by 3 bases and J by 6 bases. CDR3 loop: CASSFPGLAESNEQFF. The CDR3 bases are TGTGCCAGCAGCTTTCCGGGACTAGCCGAGAGCAATGAGCAGTTCTTC.

This clone was picked up a small number of times. The chain recombines TRBV29-1 with TRBJ2-7; 8 bases match TRBD1. V shed 7 bases, J shed 3 bases, and the junction held 8 bases outside the gene matches. This CDR3 contains 13 residues. Germline loops: CDR1 SQVTM, CDR2 ANQGSEA. The CDR3 is CSATRDRGYEQYF. CDR3 coding DNA: TGCAGCGCTACACGAGACAGGGGCTACGAGCAGTACTTC.

This clone was seen just once. The chain is built from TRBV19 and TRBJ2-1; D is unclear. The germline gives CDR1 LNHDA, CDR2 SQIVND (reference sequence). This CDR3 has 14 amino acids. V was cut by 8 bases and J by 0 bases, with 11 bases left in between. CDR3 sequence (DNA): TGTGCCAGTTCCCCCATGAGCTCCTACAATGAGCAGTTCTTC. Its translation: CASSPMSSYNEQFF.

The rearrangement joins TRBV9 to TRBJ2-2, with D unresolved. This CDR3 spans 12 amino acids. In germline, CDR1 is SGDLS, CDR2 YYNGEE. V dropped 1 base and J dropped 5 bases, with 3 bases sitting between them. The CDR3 reads CASSVLTGELFF. CDR3 bases: TGTGCCAGCAGCGTATTAACCGGGGAGCTGTTTTTT.

The rearrangement links TRBV27 to TRBJ2-5, with 8 bases lining up with TRBD1. The J segment lost 4 bases and the V segment lost 6 bases, leaving 7 bases of the junction unmatched. Looked up from germline, CDR1 is MNHEY and CDR2 is SMNVEV (reference sequence). The CDR3 covers 14 residues. CDR3: CASSLYGQGETQYF. Here the CDR3 DNA reads TGTGCCAGCAGCCTATACGGACAGGGAGAGACCCAGTACTTC.

The V and J genes are TRBV5-6 and TRBJ2-3; D is perhaps TRBD2 (7 bases). Trimming took 4 bases from V and 1 from J, leaving 13 bases between them. Looked up from germline, CDR1 is SGHDT and CDR2 is YYEEEE. The CDR3 spans 15 residues. DNA for the CDR3: TGTGCCAGCAGCCCGGGGGGCGGGGGCACAGATACGCAGTATTTT. It is translated as CASSPGGGGTDTQYF. Filled out from reference TRBV5-6 and TRBJ2-3, the complete variable domain reads DAGVTQSPTHLIKTRGQQVTLRCSPKSGHDTVSWYQQALGQGPQFIFQYYEEEERQRGNFPDRFSGHQFPNYSSELNVNALLLGDSALYLCASSPGGGGTDTQYFGPGTRLTVL.

V is TRBV28 and J is TRBJ1-1; TRBD1 matches at 9 bases. CDR1 and CDR2 from the germline V gene are MDHEN and SYDVKM. The CDR3 runs 17 residues. Germline trimming cut 5 bases from V and 8 bases from J; bases unmatched to any gene: 18. The chain's CDR3 is CASSVQTSRTGAPEAFF. The CDR3 DNA reads as TGTGCCAGCAGTGTACAAACCTCCCGGACAGGGGCGCCAGAAGCTTTCTTT.

The sample holds a few counts of this clone. The genes are TRBV4-1 and TRBJ1-1; D might be TRBD1 (5 bases). The CDR3 is made up of 17 amino acids. Trimming stripped 4 bases from V and 0 bases from J, with 18 bases between. The germline CDR1 and CDR2 sequences are MGHRA and YSYEKL. The CDR3 coding sequence is TGCGCCAGCAGCCTCTCCCCGAATAGGGGAATGAACACTGAAGCTTTCTTT. Translated, it gives CASSLSPNRGMNTEAFF.

This clone was seen a few times. The genes are TRBV5-8 and TRBJ2-3; D is perhaps TRBD1 (5 bases). Germline V gene lookup returns CDR1 SGHTS and CDR2 YDEGEE. The CDR3 runs to 14 residues. V lost 4 bases to trimming and J lost 1 base, with 10 bases between them. In DNA, the CDR3 is TGTGCCAGCAGCCTGATGACAGGCACAGATACGCAGTATTTT. The encoded protein is CASSLMTGTDTQYF.

The count of this clone is one. The V call is TRBV29-1, the J call TRBJ1-3; D gene ambiguous. Trimming removed 4 bases at V and 2 bases at J, with 6 bases between. The CDR3 runs to 12 residues. From germline, CDR1 is SQVTM and CDR2 ANQGSEA. CDR3 DNA: TGCAGCGTTGTAACAGCTGGAAACACCATATATTTT. Its protein is CSVVTAGNTIYF.

This rearrangement joins TRBV14 to TRBJ1-1; D ambiguous. The V and J ends lost 2 bases and 1 base respectively, with 8 bases between them. The CDR3 is 14 residues long. Germline V CDR1 and CDR2: SGHDN, FVKESK. CDR3 in amino acids: CASSQRGRNTEAFF. CDR3 DNA: TGTGCCAGCAGCCAAAGAGGCAGGAACACTGAAGCTTTCTTT.

The J gene is TRBJ2-5, the V gene TRBV19; 8 bases agree with TRBD1. Germline lookup yields CDR1 LNHDA and CDR2 SQIVND (reference sequence). The CDR3 extends over 13 amino acids. The ends lost 6 bases at V and 5 bases at J; junction bases unmatched: 5. This CDR3 is CASRETGEETQYF. The CDR3 nucleotides read TGTGCCAGTAGAGAGACAGGGGAGGAGACCCAGTACTTC.

V gene TRBV7-6 combines with J gene TRBJ2-1, with TRBD2 matching over 8 bases. Germline V gives CDR1 SGHVS, CDR2 FNYEAQ. The junction had 10 bases not matched to a gene; V was cut back by 0 bases and J by 9 bases. This CDR3 region has 16 residues. CDR3 region: CASSLASAGGLSEQFF. The DNA of the CDR3 is TGTGCCAGCAGCTTAGCTTCCGCGGGAGGTTTGTCTGAGCAGTTCTTC. Drawing the rest from reference TRBV7-6 and TRBJ2-1, the complete variable domain is GAGVSQSPRYKVTKRGQDVALRCDPISGHVSLYWYRQALGQGPEFLTYFNYEAQQDKSGLPNDRFSAERPEGSISTLTIQRTEQRDSAMYRCASSLASAGGLSEQFFGPGTRLTVL.

The chain is built from TRBV28 and TRBJ1-5; perhaps TRBD1 as D (5 bases). This CDR3 has 12 residues. Per germline, CDR1 MDHEN and CDR2 SYDVKM. Trimming removed 9 bases from V and 5 bases from J, with 11 bases in between. The DNA of the CDR3 is TGTGCCAGTTCACCGGGGGATCAGCCCCAGCATTTT. Translating it yields CASSPGDQPQHF.